This entry concerns a single T cell receptor (beta chain). The antigen remains unidentified. The CDR3 end is not reached by the read, which stops 3 residues before it; the germline J gene fills it in. This sample stems from a study of T cell clonality in common variable immunodeficiency. The assay was immunoSEQ multiplex PCR, and TCRdb's table has in-frame clones only and misses some. This sample has 40,000 to 50,000 clones and no singletons, with less than 6.5% in the ten largest. Trimming took 5 bases from V and 5 from J; bases not matched to a gene: 6. CDR1 and CDR2 (germline): SGHAT, FQNNGV. CDR3 length: 15 residues. Study-wide results and caveats: CVID subjects showed higher TCRbeta clonality than healthy controls. Shared TCRbeta clones were fewer between CVID subjects than controls.

This chain joins TRBV11-2 and TRBJ2-3, with 11 bases aligning to TRBD2. The sequenced material came from peripheral blood mononuclear cells. The TCR originated in a person aged 18 to 75 in good health. The CDR3 bases that were read are TGTGCCAGCAGCGCAACCGGGACTAGCGGAGATACG. Amino acid sequence: CASSATGTSGDT. The whole CDR3 protein is CASSATGTSGDTQYF. Filled out from reference TRBV11-2 and TRBJ2-3, the complete variable domain reads EAGVAQSPRYKIIEKRQSVAFWCNPISGHATLYWYQQILGQGPKLLIQFQNNGVVDDSQLPKDRFSAERLKGVDSTLKIQPAKLEDSAVYLCASSATGTSGDTQYFGPGTRLTVL.